Listed below are T cell receptor beta chains from one sample, sequenced in a study of CD8 T cells in Susac syndrome. TCRdb processed the immunoSEQ multiplex PCR reads anew with MiXCR; each CDR3 protein has one entry. The sample has roughly 130,000 distinct CDR3 sequences, roughly 96% seen once; the top ten hold roughly 0.11%. Sequencing input: CD4+ T cells from PBMCs. All receptors come from a human donor in good health. The CDR3 runs from the conserved cysteine through the conserved F or W. Each record gives: J gene, clone size, D gene, V gene, CDR3 protein, CDR3 DNA. D genes are given only for firm matches. Only part of the rows carry a size: once, few, many, or a class if the clone is expanded.

J gene: TRBJ2-5; clone size: -; D gene: -; V gene: TRBV29-1; CDR3 protein: CSVEDRSRQETQYF; CDR3 DNA: TGCAGCGTTGAAGATCGCAGTCGACAAGAGACCCAGTACTTC
J gene: TRBJ2-2; clone size: -; D gene: -; V gene: TRBV24-1; CDR3 protein: CATSDSHPSWLFF; CDR3 DNA: TGTGCCACCAGTGATTCACATCCTTCGTGGCTGTTTTTT
J gene: TRBJ2-7; clone size: -; D gene: -; V gene: TRBV28; CDR3 protein: CASGYSYEQYF; CDR3 DNA: TGTGCCAGCGGATACAGCTACGAGCAGTACTTC
J gene: TRBJ2-5; clone size: -; D gene: -; V gene: TRBV2; CDR3 protein: CASSNAGTQYF; CDR3 DNA: TGTGCCAGCAGTAACGCAGGGACCCAGTACTTC
J gene: TRBJ2-3; clone size: -; D gene: -; V gene: TRBV7-9; CDR3 protein: CARSFPEPRTDTQYF; CDR3 DNA: TGTGCCCGCAGCTTTCCCGAACCACGGACAGATACGCAGTATTTT
J gene: TRBJ2-7; clone size: once; D gene: -; V gene: TRBV6-1; CDR3 protein: CASTPLGGEQYF; CDR3 DNA: TGTGCCAGCACCCCCCTAGGGGGAGAGCAGTACTTC
J gene: TRBJ1-3; clone size: -; D gene: -; V gene: TRBV7-2; CDR3 protein: CASSLGTMSSENTIYF; CDR3 DNA: TGTGCCAGCAGCCTCGGGACGATGAGCTCTGAAAACACCATATATTTT
J gene: TRBJ2-7; clone size: -; D gene: TRBD2; V gene: TRBV6-2/TRBV6-3; CDR3 protein: CASRKPSGTSYEQYF; CDR3 DNA: TGTGCCAGCAGAAAACCTAGCGGGACCTCCTACGAGCAGTACTTC
J gene: TRBJ2-4; clone size: -; D gene: -; V gene: TRBV11-2; CDR3 protein: CASSFRVTTQNIQYF; CDR3 DNA: TGTGCCAGCAGCTTTAGGGTGACAACCCAAAACATTCAGTACTTC
J gene: TRBJ1-3; clone size: -; D gene: -; V gene: TRBV2; CDR3 protein: CASDEDTGNTIYF; CDR3 DNA: TGTGCCAGCGACGAGGACACTGGAAACACCATATATTTT
J gene: TRBJ2-1; clone size: -; D gene: TRBD2; V gene: TRBV29-1; CDR3 protein: CSGQPGLAPNEQFF; CDR3 DNA: TGCAGCGGCCAACCGGGACTAGCGCCCAATGAGCAGTTCTTC
J gene: TRBJ2-7; clone size: -; D gene: -; V gene: TRBV18; CDR3 protein: CASSPLGANSYEQYF; CDR3 DNA: TGTGCCAGCTCACCACTTGGGGCCAACTCCTACGAGCAGTACTTC
J gene: TRBJ2-7; clone size: -; D gene: -; V gene: TRBV3-1; CDR3 protein: CASSQGYGNRYF; CDR3 DNA: TGTGCCAGCAGCCAAGGATACGGGAATAGGTACTTC
J gene: TRBJ2-7; clone size: -; D gene: -; V gene: TRBV29-1; CDR3 protein: CSVGTVGEQYF; CDR3 DNA: TGCAGCGTTGGTACTGTTGGCGAGCAGTACTTC
J gene: TRBJ2-3; clone size: few; D gene: -; V gene: TRBV3-1; CDR3 protein: CASSQVVDTQYF; CDR3 DNA: TGTGCCAGCAGCCAAGTAGTTGATACGCAGTATTTT
J gene: TRBJ1-1; clone size: -; D gene: -; V gene: TRBV18; CDR3 protein: CASSLSRVNTEAFF; CDR3 DNA: TGTGCCAGCTCACTATCCAGGGTGAACACTGAAGCTTTCTTT
J gene: TRBJ2-2; clone size: -; D gene: TRBD2; V gene: TRBV11-2; CDR3 protein: CASSLAGGINTGELFF; CDR3 DNA: TGTGCCAGCAGCTTAGCGGGAGGAATAAACACCGGGGAGCTGTTTTTT
J gene: TRBJ2-2; clone size: once; D gene: TRBD2; V gene: TRBV11-2; CDR3 protein: CASSLGRAGELFF; CDR3 DNA: TGTGCCAGCAGCCTCGGGAGGGCCGGGGAGCTGTTTTTT
J gene: TRBJ1-5; clone size: -; D gene: -; V gene: TRBV18; CDR3 protein: CASSPSDRYQPQHF; CDR3 DNA: TGTGCCAGCTCACCATCGGACAGATATCAGCCCCAGCATTTT
J gene: TRBJ1-2; clone size: -; D gene: -; V gene: TRBV3-1; CDR3 protein: CASSQVMGESGYTF; CDR3 DNA: TGTGCCAGCAGCCAAGTGATGGGGGAGAGTGGCTACACCTTC
J gene: TRBJ2-3; clone size: -; D gene: TRBD2; V gene: TRBV28; CDR3 protein: CASSLEGRAVTQYF; CDR3 DNA: TGTGCCAGCAGTTTAGAAGGGAGGGCCGTTACGCAGTATTTT
J gene: TRBJ1-5; clone size: -; D gene: TRBD1; V gene: TRBV4-1; CDR3 protein: CASSQTGVSNQPQHF; CDR3 DNA: TGCGCCAGCAGCCAGACAGGGGTTAGCAATCAGCCCCAGCATTTT
J gene: TRBJ1-5; clone size: -; D gene: TRBD1; V gene: TRBV19; CDR3 protein: CASSIRTGFSNQPQHF; CDR3 DNA: TGTGCCAGTAGTATTCGGACAGGCTTTAGCAATCAGCCCCAGCATTTT
J gene: TRBJ2-1; clone size: -; D gene: TRBD2; V gene: TRBV29-1; CDR3 protein: CSVAAGGVYEQFF; CDR3 DNA: TGCAGCGTTGCTGCGGGAGGAGTCTATGAGCAGTTCTTC
J gene: TRBJ2-7; clone size: -; D gene: -; V gene: TRBV28; CDR3 protein: CASIARIAYEQYF; CDR3 DNA: TGTGCCAGCATCGCACGGATAGCCTACGAGCAGTACTTC
J gene: TRBJ2-2; clone size: -; D gene: TRBD1; V gene: TRBV12-3/TRBV12-4; CDR3 protein: CASTGDSAATGELFF; CDR3 DNA: TGTGCCAGCACCGGGGACAGTGCCGCCACCGGGGAGCTGTTTTTT
J gene: TRBJ1-2; clone size: once; D gene: -; V gene: TRBV27; CDR3 protein: CASSLTGEGYTF; CDR3 DNA: TGTGCCAGCAGTTTAACAGGCGAGGGCTACACCTTC
J gene: TRBJ2-3; clone size: once; D gene: TRBD1; V gene: TRBV25-1; CDR3 protein: CASTRAGGQYF; CDR3 DNA: TGTGCCAGCACCAGAGCAGGGGGGCAGTATTTT
J gene: TRBJ2-7; clone size: few; D gene: -; V gene: TRBV28; CDR3 protein: CASSLKGYEQYF; CDR3 DNA: TGTGCCAGCAGTTTGAAGGGATACGAGCAGTACTTC
J gene: TRBJ2-1; clone size: -; D gene: TRBD2; V gene: TRBV20-1; CDR3 protein: CSASLAGPYNEQFF; CDR3 DNA: TGCAGTGCTTCTCTAGCGGGCCCCTACAATGAGCAGTTCTTC
J gene: TRBJ2-2; clone size: -; D gene: -; V gene: TRBV25-1; CDR3 protein: CASTGNNRGPLNTGELFF; CDR3 DNA: TGTGCCAGCACCGGGAACAATAGAGGGCCTCTAAACACCGGGGAGCTGTTTTTT
J gene: TRBJ2-1; clone size: -; D gene: -; V gene: TRBV19; CDR3 protein: CASSITAFYNEQFF; CDR3 DNA: TGTGCCAGTAGTATAACTGCCTTCTACAATGAGCAGTTCTTC
J gene: TRBJ2-7; clone size: few; D gene: -; V gene: TRBV11-2; CDR3 protein: CASSRYYEQYF; CDR3 DNA: TGTGCCAGCAGCCGTTACTACGAGCAGTACTTC
J gene: TRBJ2-7; clone size: once; D gene: -; V gene: TRBV2; CDR3 protein: CASSPLDPAYEQYF; CDR3 DNA: TGTGCCAGCAGCCCCCTGGATCCAGCATACGAGCAGTACTTC
J gene: TRBJ1-2; clone size: -; D gene: -; V gene: TRBV5-1; CDR3 protein: CASSLETGLYGYTF; CDR3 DNA: TGCGCCAGCAGCTTGGAAACAGGCCTCTATGGCTACACCTTC
J gene: TRBJ2-7; clone size: -; D gene: TRBD1; V gene: TRBV7-9; CDR3 protein: CASSTPGQGNEQYF; CDR3 DNA: TGTGCCAGCAGCACCCCGGGACAGGGGAACGAGCAGTACTTC
J gene: TRBJ2-1; clone size: -; D gene: -; V gene: TRBV28; CDR3 protein: CASSLGAGWFF; CDR3 DNA: TGTGCCAGCAGTTTGGGCGCAGGGTGGTTCTTC
J gene: TRBJ1-1; clone size: -; D gene: -; V gene: TRBV2; CDR3 protein: CASGLGGPGAEAFF; CDR3 DNA: TGTGCCAGCGGGTTGGGTGGGCCCGGGGCTGAAGCTTTCTTT
J gene: TRBJ2-3; clone size: -; D gene: TRBD2; V gene: TRBV7-2; CDR3 protein: CASSLFGLAAQRDTQYF; CDR3 DNA: TGTGCCAGCAGCTTGTTTGGACTAGCGGCCCAGCGGGATACGCAGTATTTT
J gene: TRBJ2-7; clone size: -; D gene: TRBD2; V gene: TRBV18; CDR3 protein: CASSSDVAGVGEQYF; CDR3 DNA: TGTGCCAGCTCCTCTGATGTAGCGGGAGTAGGGGAGCAGTACTTC
J gene: TRBJ2-1; clone size: -; D gene: TRBD1; V gene: TRBV5-1; CDR3 protein: CASRPGGNEQFF; CDR3 DNA: TGCGCCAGCAGACCAGGGGGCAATGAGCAGTTCTTC
J gene: TRBJ2-7; clone size: -; D gene: -; V gene: TRBV6-5; CDR3 protein: CASSYGALVHEQYF; CDR3 DNA: TGTGCCAGCAGTTACGGGGCGCTTGTACACGAGCAGTACTTC
J gene: TRBJ1-1; clone size: -; D gene: -; V gene: TRBV19; CDR3 protein: CASSLAQGTEAFF; CDR3 DNA: TGTGCCAGTAGCCTCGCGCAAGGCACTGAAGCTTTCTTT
J gene: TRBJ2-2; clone size: -; D gene: -; V gene: TRBV6-4; CDR3 protein: CASSVELSGELFF; CDR3 DNA: TGTGCCAGCAGTGTCGAACTCTCCGGGGAGCTGTTTTTT
J gene: TRBJ2-7; clone size: -; D gene: TRBD2; V gene: TRBV12-3/TRBV12-4; CDR3 protein: CASSLGLAGASIQYEQYF; CDR3 DNA: TGTGCCAGCAGTTTGGGGTTAGCGGGAGCCTCAATACAGTACGAGCAGTACTTC
J gene: TRBJ2-1; clone size: -; D gene: TRBD2; V gene: TRBV25-1; CDR3 protein: CASSEVSGASYNEQFF; CDR3 DNA: TGTGCCAGCAGTGAAGTAAGCGGGGCCTCCTACAATGAGCAGTTCTTC
J gene: TRBJ2-7; clone size: -; D gene: TRBD2; V gene: TRBV20-1; CDR3 protein: CSATLAGVYEQYF; CDR3 DNA: TGCAGTGCTACACTAGCGGGAGTCTACGAGCAGTACTTC
J gene: TRBJ2-5; clone size: -; D gene: TRBD2; V gene: TRBV20-1; CDR3 protein: CSARRLAGGVETQYF; CDR3 DNA: TGCAGTGCTAGAAGACTAGCGGGAGGGGTAGAGACCCAGTACTTC